This TCR beta chain was sequenced in a study of shared clonotypes between healthy human individuals. Broader study findings: Genetic and exposure-history diversity was limited by the small donor number. The four-donor shared clonotypes exceeded non-shared clonotypes in generation probability, with non-shared ones scoring lower.

This clone is a singleton in its sample. Antigen unknown. It was into CD45RA+ naive and CD45RA-negative memory subsets that the CD4+ cells were split. The ends were cut back, 4 bases at V and 3 bases at J, with 12 bases in the middle. The CDR3 length is 15 residues. Germline V gives CDR1 LGHNA, CDR2 YSLEER. Using immunoSEQ multiplex PCR, the repertoire was profiled, and TCRdb retains in-frame clones only, with some absent. This table holds 2 million to 3 million clones, approximately 93% found once. The chain is built from TRBV4-3 and TRBJ1-4; no clear D gene. The receptor comes from a man aged 18 to 30 in good health. Some clones in this sample may be carry-over from other donors' samples. Material for sequencing was naive CD4+ T cells from PBMCs. Subset specified: CD45RA+ positively selected. In DNA, the CDR3 is TGCGCCAGCAGCCCCCTAGTCCGACCTAATGAAAAACTGTTTTTT. Translation gives CASSPLVRPNEKLFF.